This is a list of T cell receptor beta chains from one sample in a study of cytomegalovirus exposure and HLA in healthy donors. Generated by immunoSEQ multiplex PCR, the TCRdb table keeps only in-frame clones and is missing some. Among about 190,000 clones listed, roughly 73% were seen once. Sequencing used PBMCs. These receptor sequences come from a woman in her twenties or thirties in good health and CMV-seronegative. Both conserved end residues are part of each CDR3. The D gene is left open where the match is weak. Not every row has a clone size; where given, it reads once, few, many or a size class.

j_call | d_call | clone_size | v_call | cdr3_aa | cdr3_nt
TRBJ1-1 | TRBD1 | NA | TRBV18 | CASSRGQGTEAFF | TGTGCCAGCTCACGGGGACAGGGGACTGAAGCTTTCTTT
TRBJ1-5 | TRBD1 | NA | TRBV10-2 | CASSEVGRGSQPQHF | TGCGCCAGCAGTGAGGTGGGCAGGGGGAGTCAGCCCCAGCATTTT
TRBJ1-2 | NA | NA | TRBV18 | CASSPGPAIPNYGYTF | TGTGCCAGCTCACCAGGGCCAGCCATACCTAACTATGGCTACACCTTC
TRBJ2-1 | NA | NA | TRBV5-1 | CASSLASPRYEQFF | TGCGCCAGCAGCTTGGCTAGCCCCCGGTATGAGCAGTTCTTC
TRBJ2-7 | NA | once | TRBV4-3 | CASSQDLGPGYGQYF | TGCGCCAGCAGCCAAGATCTGGGCCCGGGGTACGGGCAGTACTTC
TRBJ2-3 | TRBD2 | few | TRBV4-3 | CASSHRLAGTDTQYF | TGCGCCAGCAGCCATAGACTAGCGGGCACAGATACGCAGTATTTT
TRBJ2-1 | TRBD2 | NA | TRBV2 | CASNSGRAYNEQFF | TGTGCCAGCAACAGCGGGAGGGCATACAATGAGCAGTTCTTC
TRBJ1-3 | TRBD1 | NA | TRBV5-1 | CASSYARGNTIYF | TGCGCCAGCAGCTACGCCAGGGGGAACACCATATATTTT
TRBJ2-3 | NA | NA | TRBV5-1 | CASSLMQGGDTQYF | TGCGCCAGCAGCTTGATGCAGGGCGGAGATACGCAGTATTTT
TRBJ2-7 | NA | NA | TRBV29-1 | CSVVVPPYEQYF | TGCAGCGTTGTAGTTCCCCCCTACGAGCAGTACTTC
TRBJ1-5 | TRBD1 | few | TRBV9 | CASSVGQASQPQHF | TGTGCCAGCAGCGTCGGACAGGCAAGTCAGCCCCAGCATTTT
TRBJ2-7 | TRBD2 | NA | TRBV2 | CASSEGTSSSYEQYF | TGTGCCAGCAGTGAGGGGACTAGCTCCTCCTACGAGCAGTACTTC
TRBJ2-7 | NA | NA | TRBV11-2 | CASSLVLDGEQYF | TGTGCCAGCAGCTTAGTCCTAGATGGCGAGCAGTACTTC
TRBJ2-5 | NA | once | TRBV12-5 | CASGLTWGDIQETQYF | TGTGCTAGTGGTTTGACCTGGGGGGATATCCAAGAGACCCAGTACTTC
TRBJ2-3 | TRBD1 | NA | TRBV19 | CASSILGTGIEGTDTQYF | TGTGCCAGTAGTATTTTGGGGACAGGGATTGAGGGCACAGATACGCAGTATTTT
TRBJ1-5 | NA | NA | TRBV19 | CASSSPTRLRLDNQPQHF | TGTGCCAGTAGTTCCCCGACGAGACTGAGATTGGACAATCAGCCCCAGCATTTT
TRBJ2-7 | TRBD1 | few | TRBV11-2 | CASRPGTGGDEQYF | TGTGCCAGCAGACCCGGGACAGGGGGCGACGAGCAGTACTTC
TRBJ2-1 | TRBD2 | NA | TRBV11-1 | CASSEAGGRHSYNEQFF | TGTGCCAGCTCGGAGGCGGGGGGTCGACACAGCTACAATGAGCAGTTCTTC
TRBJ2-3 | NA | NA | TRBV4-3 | CASRKGIAEGTDTQYF | TGCGCCAGCCGAAAGGGGATAGCGGAGGGCACAGATACGCAGTATTTT
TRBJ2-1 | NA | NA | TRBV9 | CASSVVQADNEQFF | TGTGCCAGCAGCGTAGTACAGGCCGACAATGAGCAGTTCTTC
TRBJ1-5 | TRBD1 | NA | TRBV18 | CASSPDRVEQPQHF | TGTGCCAGCTCACCAGACAGGGTGGAGCAGCCCCAGCATTTT
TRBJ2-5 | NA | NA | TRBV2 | CASSVRGGGETQYF | TGTGCCAGCAGTGTAAGGGGGGGCGGAGAGACCCAGTACTTC
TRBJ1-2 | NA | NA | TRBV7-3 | CASSLTEGHGYTF | TGTGCCAGCAGCTTAACGGAGGGGCATGGCTACACCTTC
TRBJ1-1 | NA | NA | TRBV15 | CATSRGSRSTEAFF | TGTGCCACCAGCAGAGGGTCGAGGAGCACTGAAGCTTTCTTT
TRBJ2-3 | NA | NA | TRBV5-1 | CASSLEPGSTDTQYF | TGCGCCAGCAGCTTGGAACCGGGGAGCACAGATACGCAGTATTTT
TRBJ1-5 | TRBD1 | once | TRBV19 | CATERNDRGGNQPQHF | TGTGCCACCGAACGAAACGACAGGGGAGGCAATCAGCCCCAGCATTTT
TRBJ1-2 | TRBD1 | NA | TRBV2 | CARSPGQSNYGYTF | TGTGCCAGATCACCGGGACAGTCTAACTATGGCTACACCTTC
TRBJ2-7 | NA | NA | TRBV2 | CASRTHQISEQYF | TGTGCCAGCCGGACTCACCAAATATCCGAGCAGTACTTC
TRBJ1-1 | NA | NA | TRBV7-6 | CASSFGTRDSEAFF | TGTGCCAGCAGCTTTGGAACCCGGGACTCTGAAGCTTTCTTT
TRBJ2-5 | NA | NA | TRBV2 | CASSLRQPQYF | TGTGCCAGCAGTCTTAGACAGCCCCAGTACTTC
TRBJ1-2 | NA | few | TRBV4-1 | CASSQKTDNVYTF | TGCGCCAGCAGCCAAAAGACAGATAACGTCTACACCTTC
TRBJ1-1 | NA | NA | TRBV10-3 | CAISAPTEKAFF | TGTGCCATCAGTGCTCCGACAGAGAAAGCTTTCTTT
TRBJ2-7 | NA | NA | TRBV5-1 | CASSLDHRASNEQYF | TGCGCCAGCAGCTTGGACCACAGGGCATCCAATGAGCAGTACTTC
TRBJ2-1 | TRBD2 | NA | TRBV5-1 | CASSLDGYGRGNNEQFF | TGCGCCAGCAGCTTGGACGGGTACGGGAGGGGAAACAATGAGCAGTTCTTC
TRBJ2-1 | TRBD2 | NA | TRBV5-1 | CASTTKTGSGGTAYNEQFF | TGCGCCAGCACGACCAAGACGGGAAGCGGGGGAACTGCCTACAATGAGCAGTTCTTC
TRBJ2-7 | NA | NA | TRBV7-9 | CASSLSAGLSPDEQYF | TGTGCCAGCAGCTTATCGGCGGGCCTCAGTCCCGACGAGCAGTACTTC
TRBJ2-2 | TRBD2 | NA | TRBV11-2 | CASSLRTSGSNTGELFF | TGTGCCAGCAGCTTGCGGACTAGCGGGAGTAACACCGGGGAGCTGTTTTTT
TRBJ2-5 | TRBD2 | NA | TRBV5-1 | CASSLIGVAGGPPETQYF | TGCGCCAGCAGCTTGATTGGGGTAGCGGGAGGGCCCCCCGAGACCCAGTACTTC
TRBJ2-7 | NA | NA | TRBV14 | CASSQERGFGYEQYF | TGTGCCAGCAGCCAAGAAAGAGGTTTCGGCTACGAGCAGTACTTC
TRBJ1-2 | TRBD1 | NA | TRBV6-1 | CASRSDRALDTF | TGTGCCAGCAGGTCAGACAGGGCCCTGGACACCTTC